This T cell receptor beta chain was retrieved from a study of blood T cell repertoires in COVID-19. Across the study: COVID-19 samples collected from the United States, Italy and Spain covered acute and convalescent phases. T cells, B-cell-depleted T cells, or PBMCs provided the cDNA or gDNA that served as material.

This clone was found once. In the authors' methods: Amplified reference gene primers provided the basis for estimating nucleated cell counts. Produced via immunoSEQ multiplex PCR; TCRdb's table is partial and in-frame only. D and trimming come from the DNA, and the V and J calls and clone size come from that table. The sample has around 370,000 clones, about 93% seen once. The germline CDR1 and CDR2 sequences are MNHEY and SVGAGI. The CDR3 has 15 residues. Trimming took 4 bases from V and 0 from J, leaving 11 bases between them. The receptor was derived from a woman aged 18-29 years who had recovered from COVID-19. J is TRBJ2-3 and V is TRBV6-5; D remains ambiguous. Sequencing was performed on peripheral blood. CDR3 amino acids: CASSWRGSSTDTQYF. The CDR3 DNA reads as TGTGCCAGCAGTTGGCGCGGAAGTAGCACAGATACGCAGTATTTT.